This record concerns one TCR beta chain sequence. What it binds is unknown. Using its own MiXCR run on the 5' RACE reads, TCRdb lists one record per CDR3 protein. The table has fewer than 250,000 distinct CDR3 sequences, 27% seen once; the top ten hold about an eighth. The entry originates in a study of T-cell memory formation after mild COVID-19. About the research overall: TCR clusters showed largely donor specificity.

Whole-study findings and limits: In pre-infection memory, a portion of responding clones appeared, which suggested that cross-reactive memory joined. Mainly in CM and EM were contracting CD4+ clones; CD8+ were in EMRA.

From germline, CDR1 is SEHNR and CDR2 FQNEAQ (reference sequence). Losses at the gene ends were 4 bases for V and 4 bases for J; bases not matched to a gene: 7. This CDR3 is 15 amino acids long. Input material: PBMCs or a T cell subset sorted from them (not recorded which). The chain carries TRBV7-9 and TRBJ2-7, with 10 bases identical to TRBD1. The TCR comes from an adult woman who had mild COVID-19 (a few samples of this study predate the infection). Cell type and time point are not known. CDR3 amino acids: CASSSLRDRGYEQYF. The CDR3 DNA reads as TGTGCCAGCAGCTCACTGCGGGACAGGGGTTACGAGCAGTACTTC.